This T cell receptor beta chain emerged from a study of OX40 agonist ivuxolimab in advanced cancers. A note on this clone: Its antigen is not known.

Produced via immunoSEQ multiplex PCR; TCRdb's table is partial and in-frame only. Found here are 68,000 or so clones, roughly nine tenths of them singletons; the top ten hold approximately 2.1%. General observations from the study: Clonal expansion was seen in CD4+ and CD8+ blood T cells by week 6 at 0.1 to 3.0 mg/kg. Compared with CD4+, CD8+ T cells on average had more expanded clones.

At cycle 4 day 1, cycle 7 day 1, and baseline, blood was sampled. The receptor's source is an adult with an advanced solid tumor such as melanoma, head and neck, liver or kidney cancer. Sequences were derived from CD4+ or CD8+ T cells sorted from blood, sampled in a trial of the OX40 agonist ivuxolimab.

The CDR3 region is CAWSVAGGVFEQYF. The CDR3 nucleotides read TGTGCCTGGAGTGTAGCAGGAGGCGTCTTCGAGCAGTACTTC. The chain links TRBV30 to TRBJ2-7; weak D call: TRBD2 (5 bases). In germline, CDR1 is GTSNPN, CDR2 SVGIG (reference sequence). V shed 0 bases and J shed 6 bases, with 15 bases lying between them. The CDR3 has 14 amino acids.